These 20 T cell receptor beta chains share one sample of origin, sequenced in a study of regulatory T cells in long-lasting Graves disease (dated by TCRdb to about 2021). Read against the paper, the sample's time point label means: newly diagnosed GD, antithyroid drugs for less than 3 months. For both TCR sequencing and RNA sequencing, RNA was extracted from PBMCs in TRIzol. Library construction relied on multiplex PCR. Instrument used: Illumina HiSeq 4000. To build TCR beta libraries, CDR3 regions were amplified by Arm-PCR using iRepertoire HTBI primers. TCRdb itself trimmed the public reads at Q25 with fastp, ran MiXCR and retained productive beta chains. Identical CDR3 proteins give one entry, which carries the most common genes and DNA. Across this sample there are about 520,000 distinct CDR3 sequences, with 12% seen only once. In total, the top ten clones hold over 7% of the sample. These same records also appear under a second study, on T cells in Graves' hyperthyroidism and ophthalmopathy.

Sequenced material: peripheral blood mononuclear cells (PBMCs), taken at new diagnosis, from a patient treated with antithyroid drugs. The receptors shown here come from a woman aged 30 to 39 with Graves disease. Donor details come from another sample of the same person, matched by shared clones.

Note on this clonotype: This clone may be a read error of a much larger clone one base away. J is TRBJ2-3 and V is TRBV6-5, with 7 bases fitting TRBD1. Trimming cost V 0 bases and J 3 bases; bases outside gene matches: 3. Germline CDR1 reads MNHEY; CDR2 reads SVGAGI. The CDR3 consists of 15 residues. Here the CDR3 reads CASSYSTGATDTQYF. CDR3 nucleotides: TGTGCCAGCAGTTACTCAACAGGGGCGACAGATACGCAGTATTTT.

This chain uses TRBV6-5 with TRBJ2-3; D gene uncertain. The CDR3 has 16 amino acids. V was clipped by 2 bases and J by 0 bases, with 12 bases between them. Germline V CDR1 and CDR2: MNHEY, SVGAGI. The DNA of the CDR3 is TGTGCCAGCAGTTACCCGACTGAAACAAGCACAGATACGCAGTATTTT. Amino acids: CASSYPTETSTDTQYF.

This clonotype was picked up many times. This chain connects TRBV11-2 to TRBJ1-1, with 7 nucleotides matching TRBD1. The V gene's germline CDR1 is SGHAT and CDR2 FQNNGV. The V segment lost 5 bases and the J segment 3 bases; nucleotides outside the gene matches: 9. The CDR3 has 15 residues. CDR3 loop: CASSSRGLRDTEAFF. The CDR3 coding sequence is TGTGCCAGCAGCAGTAGGGGGCTACGGGACACTGAAGCTTTCTTT.

Ten or more counts support this clonotype. The chain links TRBV20-1 to TRBJ2-7; a possible D gene is TRBD2 (6 bases). V was cut by 1 base and J by 0 bases, with 13 bases left in between. There are 15 residues in the CDR3. The germline V gene has CDR1 DFQATT and CDR2 SNEGSKA (reference sequence). This CDR3 is CSARGGTVSSYEQYF. CDR3 nucleotides: TGCAGTGCTAGAGGCGGGACTGTAAGCTCCTACGAGCAGTACTTC.

The chain uses TRBV27 and TRBJ1-2; the D gene is possibly TRBD1 (5 bases). CDR1 and CDR2 (germline): MNHEY, SMNVEV (reference sequence). The CDR3 sequence is 13 residues long. V lost 6 bases and J 7 bases, leaving 15 bases between the germline ends. In nucleotides, the CDR3 is TGTGCCAGCAGCAGCGGAGGGACTATTGGCTACACCTTC. It codes for CASSSGGTIGYTF.

This clonotype has more than one count but fewer than ten. The V call is TRBV28, the J call TRBJ1-5; 9 bases are shared with TRBD1. The CDR3 length is 14 residues. Germline V CDR1 and CDR2: MDHEN, SYDVKM. V lost 6 bases to trimming and J lost 6 bases; unmatched junction nucleotides: 6. In DNA form, the CDR3 reads TGTGCCAGCAGGCAAACAGGGGGCGGTCAGCCCCAGCATTTT. It yields the protein CASRQTGGGQPQHF.

The CDR3 nucleotides read TGTGCCAGCATCGACCGGACTAGGCAGTACAATGAGCAGTTCTTC. It codes for CASIDRTRQYNEQFF. The rearrangement joins TRBV6-2 or TRBV6-3 to TRBJ2-1; 7 nucleotides line up with TRBD2. Trimming removed 7 bases from V and 4 bases from J; junction bases left unmatched: 10. This CDR3 is built from 15 residues. Germline CDR1 and CDR2: MNHEY and SVGEGT.

There are many counts of this clonotype. The rearrangement links TRBV20-1 to TRBJ2-1; 9 nucleotides align to TRBD2. Trimming removed 3 bases from V and 7 bases from J; junction bases left unmatched: 16. Looked up from germline, CDR1 is DFQATT and CDR2 is SNEGSKA (reference sequence). The CDR3 is 17 residues long. The CDR3 nucleotides read TGCAGTGCTAGGAAGCGGGAGGTCCGGTCTAAAGGTAATGAGCAGTTCTTC. Translating gives CSARKREVRSKGNEQFF.

This clonotype has ten or more counts. The chain links TRBV18 to TRBJ1-5, with TRBD1 as a possible D gene (5 bases). V lost 3 bases and J lost 3, with 15 bases in between. This CDR3 region has 16 residues. Germline CDR1 KGHSH, CDR2 LQKENI. The CDR3 bases are TGTGCCAGCTCACCGCAGGGTGGGGGTGCCAATCAGCCCCAGCATTTT. This translates into CASSPQGGGANQPQHF.

A word on this clonotype: One junction end disagrees with the germline gene, perhaps due to a read error. The chain uses TRBV19 and TRBJ2-7, with 9 bases fitting TRBD1. This CDR3 spans 13 amino acids. The germline CDR1 and CDR2 sequences are LNHDA and SQIVND (reference sequence). CDR3 loop: CASSIGQGSVPHF. CDR3 in DNA: TGTGCCAGTAGTATTGGACAGGGGTCGGTTCCGCACTTC.

In its sample, this clonotype was seen many times. V and J are TRBV3-1 and TRBJ2-7; 9 bases agree with TRBD1. The CDR3 is 13 residues long. The J segment lost 6 bases and the V segment lost 4 bases, leaving 4 bases of the junction unmatched. Germline V gives CDR1 LGHDT, CDR2 YNNKEL (reference sequence). CDR3 residues: CASSRTTGGEQYF. In DNA, the CDR3 is TGTGCCAGCAGCCGTACGACAGGGGGCGAGCAGTACTTC.

This clonotype was found many times. The gene calls are TRBV11-2 and TRBJ2-4; 9 nucleotides line up with TRBD1. V shed 5 bases and J 0 bases; nucleotides not matched to a gene: 8. The germline CDR1 and CDR2 sequences are SGHAT and FQNNGV. The CDR3 is 17 amino acids. In nucleotides, the CDR3 is TGTGCCAGCAGCGAGTGGACAGGGGCTCTAGCCAAAAACATTCAGTACTTC. It is translated as CASSEWTGALAKNIQYF.

V is TRBV11-2 and J is TRBJ1-4; TRBD1 is a possible D gene (5 bases). In germline, CDR1 is SGHAT, CDR2 FQNNGV. CDR3 size: 18 residues. The ends were cut back, 3 bases at V and 8 bases at J, with 25 bases in the middle. The CDR3 reads CASSFGTSGSRGGEKLFF. The CDR3 DNA reads TGTGCCAGCAGCTTCGGGACTAGCGGGAGCCGGGGCGGGGAAAAACTGTTTTTT.

In its sample, this clonotype was seen many times. The chain carries TRBV11-2 and TRBJ1-2; no firm D call. The CDR3 is 15 residues long. V was trimmed by 1 base and J by 1 base, leaving 10 bases between them. The germline CDR1 and CDR2 sequences are SGHAT and FQNNGV. Here the CDR3 DNA reads TGTGCCAGCAGCTTAGCGGGCAGCTTTAACTATGGCTACACCTTC. Residues: CASSLAGSFNYGYTF.

This clonotype was observed many times. This chain joins TRBV6-1 and TRBJ1-6; possibly TRBD1 for D (6 bases). V was trimmed by 9 bases and J by 0 bases, leaving 12 bases between them. In germline, CDR1 is MNHNS, CDR2 SASEGT. The CDR3 is made up of 15 amino acids. CDR3 residues: CASRTASSYNSPLHF. CDR3 DNA: TGTGCCAGTCGGACAGCGAGCTCCTATAATTCACCCCTCCACTTT.

This clonotype was seen many times. The chain links TRBV6-1 to TRBJ2-1; 8 bases match TRBD1. The CDR3 contains 17 residues. Germline assignment: CDR1 MNHNS and CDR2 SASEGT. Losses at the gene ends were 4 bases for V and 0 bases for J; bases not matched to a gene: 8. The CDR3 sequence is CASSGRRTGSSYNEQFF. The CDR3 nucleotides are TGTGCCAGCAGTGGACGTCGGACAGGGAGCTCCTACAATGAGCAGTTCTTC.

The chain combines TRBV19 with TRBJ1-5; D unclear. V was shortened by 1 base and J by 7 bases, with 14 bases between the two germline ends. The germline V gene has CDR1 LNHDA and CDR2 SQIVND (reference sequence). The CDR3 is made up of 15 amino acids. The chain's CDR3 is CASSIGQVASQPQHF. The CDR3 DNA follows: TGTGCCAGTAGTATAGGCCAGGTAGCATCCCAGCCCCAGCATTTT.

The V and J genes are TRBV20-1 and TRBJ2-7; tentatively, D is TRBD2 (7 bases). The V end was cut by 6 bases, the J end by 5 bases, with 20 bases between. Germline-derived CDR1 and CDR2 are DFQATT and SNEGSKA (reference sequence). There are 14 residues in the CDR3. CDR3 loop: CSARRGAGIDEQYF. In DNA, the CDR3 is TGCAGTGCCCGCCGGGGGGCGGGAATTGACGAGCAGTACTTC.

This clonotype showed up just a few times. The V and J genes are TRBV19 and TRBJ2-1; tentative D call: TRBD2 (8 bases). Germline V CDR1 and CDR2: LNHDA, SQIVND (reference sequence). The germline V and J ends were trimmed by 7 bases and 5 bases, with 30 bases remaining between them. The CDR3 has 19 amino acids. Here the CDR3 reads CASTSIGTAGAWVNNEQFF. DNA for the CDR3: TGTGCCAGTACCTCCATTGGGACAGCGGGGGCCTGGGTTAACAATGAGCAGTTCTTC. Complete variable domain (other parts from reference TRBV19 and TRBJ2-1): DGGITQSPKYLFRKEGQNVTLSCEQNLNHDAMYWYRQDPGQGLRLIYYSQIVNDFQKGDIAEGYSVSREKKESFPLTVTSAQKNPTAFYLCASTSIGTAGAWVNNEQFFGPGTRLTVL.

In its sample, this clonotype was seen a few times. This chain joins TRBV6-1 and TRBJ2-1; the D gene is possibly TRBD2 (5 bases). There are 10 residues in the CDR3. Germline lookup yields CDR1 MNHNS and CDR2 SASEGT. The germline V and J ends were trimmed by 10 bases and 9 bases, with 10 bases remaining between them. This CDR3 reads CAIGRGEQFF. CDR3 bases: TGTGCCATAGGACGGGGTGAGCAGTTCTTC.